This TCR beta chain originates from a study of blood T cell repertoires in COVID-19. Study context: COVID-19 samples collected from the United States, Italy and Spain covered acute and convalescent phases. Sample material is recorded as cDNA or gDNA derived from T cells, B-cell-depleted T cells, or PBMCs.

The length of the CDR3 is 14 residues. Per the germline V gene, CDR1 is SNHLY and CDR2 is FYNNEI. V lost 3 bases, J lost 10 bases, and 15 bases lay in between. This clone was seen many times. Authors' data handling: Reference gene primer amplification gave nucleated cell count estimates. Repertoires were generated with immunoSEQ multiplex PCR, while TCRdb's copy carries only in-frame clones and drops some. V and J calls and clone size are given by that table; D and trimming were obtained from the DNA. The table lists fewer than 200,000 clones, 75% to 85% of them singletons. Enrolment of Seattle patients took place during active infection, and they were followed longitudinally.

The specimen sequenced was peripheral blood. The chain employs TRBV2 and TRBJ2-2, with D uncertain. This sequence was found in a woman in her 40s with COVID-19, enrolled during active disease. CDR3 region: CASSDFLPAEELFF. The CDR3 DNA reads TGTGCCAGCAGTGATTTTCTACCTGCTGAGGAGCTGTTTTTT.